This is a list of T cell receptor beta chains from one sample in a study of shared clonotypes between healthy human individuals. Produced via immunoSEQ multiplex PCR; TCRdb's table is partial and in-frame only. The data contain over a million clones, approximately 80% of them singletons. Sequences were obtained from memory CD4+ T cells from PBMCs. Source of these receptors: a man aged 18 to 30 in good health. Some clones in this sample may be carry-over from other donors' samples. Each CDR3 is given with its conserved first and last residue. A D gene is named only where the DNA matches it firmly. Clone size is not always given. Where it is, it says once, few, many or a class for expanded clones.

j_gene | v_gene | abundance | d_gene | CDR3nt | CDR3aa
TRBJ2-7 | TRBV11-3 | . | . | TGTGCCAGCATCGTATACGGGGAACTGGCTTACGAGCAGTACTTC | CASIVYGELAYEQYF
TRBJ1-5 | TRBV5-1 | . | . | TGCGCCAGCAGCTTGGTACCGGAAAATCAGCCCCAGCATTTT | CASSLVPENQPQHF
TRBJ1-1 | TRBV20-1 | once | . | TGCAGTGCGGCCGGGAGGACTGAAGCTTTCTTT | CSAAGRTEAFF
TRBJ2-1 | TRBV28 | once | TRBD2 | TGTGCCAGCAGTTTCCCCCCAACAAGCGGGAGGGCTCGCAATGAGCAGTTCTTC | CASSFPPTSGRARNEQFF
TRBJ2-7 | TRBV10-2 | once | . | TGCGCCAGCAGTGAGTCCGGGGGCTCTTTTCGCGGGCCGTCCTACGAGCAGTACTTC | CASSESGGSFRGPSYEQYF
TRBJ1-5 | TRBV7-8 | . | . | TGTGCCAGCAGCCCCACAAATCAGCCCCAGCATTTT | CASSPTNQPQHF
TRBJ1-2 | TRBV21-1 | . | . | TGTGCCAGCAGGAAAGACAGGGTCGGCTACACCTTC | CASRKDRVGYTF
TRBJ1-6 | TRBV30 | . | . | TGTGCCTCCGCCGTGCAGGGAGAGTCACCCCTCCACTTT | CASAVQGESPLHF
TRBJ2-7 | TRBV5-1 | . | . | TGCGCCAGCAGCCCGGGACAAGCTCTGGCACAGCAGTACTTC | CASSPGQALAQQYF
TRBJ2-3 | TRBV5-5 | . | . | TGTGCCAGCAGCTTGCCTAACGGAGATACGCAGTATTTT | CASSLPNGDTQYF
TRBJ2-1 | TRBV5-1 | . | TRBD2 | TGCGCCAGCAGCCTCCTTTTGCTAGCGGGTTACAATGAGCAGTTCTTC | CASSLLLLAGYNEQFF
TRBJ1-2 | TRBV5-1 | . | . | TGCGCCAGCAGCTTGGTCCTGGGGGGTGCCGGCTACACCTTC | CASSLVLGGAGYTF
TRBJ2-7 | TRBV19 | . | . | TGTGCCAGTAGTGGGGGCAGGGACTACGAGCAGTACTTC | CASSGGRDYEQYF
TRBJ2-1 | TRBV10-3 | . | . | TGTGCCATCAGTGAGTCGACGTTTGTGCAGTTCTTC | CAISESTFVQFF
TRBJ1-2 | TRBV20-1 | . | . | TGCAGTGCTAGACAGGCGGCAGGCTACACCTTC | CSARQAAGYTF
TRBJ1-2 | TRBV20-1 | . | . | TGCAGTGCCGCCGATGGCTATGGCTACACCTTC | CSAADGYGYTF
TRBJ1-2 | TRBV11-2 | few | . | TGTGCCAGCAGCTTATTACGTTCTGATGGCTACACCTTC | CASSLLRSDGYTF
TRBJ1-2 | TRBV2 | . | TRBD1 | TGTGCCAGCGGGACAGGGGGCTTCTATGGCTACACCTTC | CASGTGGFYGYTF
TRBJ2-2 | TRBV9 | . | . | TGTGCCAGCAGCGTAAGTTCCGGGTATCCCGGGGAGCTGTTTTTT | CASSVSSGYPGELFF
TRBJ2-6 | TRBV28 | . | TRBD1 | TGTGCCAGCAGCCGGACAGGGGTCGTTGGGGCCAACGTCCTGACTTTC | CASSRTGVVGANVLTF
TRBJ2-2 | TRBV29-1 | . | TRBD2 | TGCAGCGCTGGGGCTAGCGGCCTCACCGGGGAGCTGTTTTTT | CSAGASGLTGELFF
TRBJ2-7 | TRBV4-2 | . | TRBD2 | TGTGCCAGCAGCCAAGATGGGGCGGGAGTGGTTTACGAGCAGTACTTC | CASSQDGAGVVYEQYF
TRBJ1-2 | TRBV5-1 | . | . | TGCGCCAGCAGCTCAGGTGAGCTGGTGGATTATTATGGCTACACCTTC | CASSSGELVDYYGYTF
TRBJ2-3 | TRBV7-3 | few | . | TGTGCCAGCAGCTTAACTCGGGACACAGATACGCAGTATTTT | CASSLTRDTDTQYF
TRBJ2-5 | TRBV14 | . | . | TGTGCCAGCAGCCAAGTTTCAGTCAGTCCCCAGTACTTC | CASSQVSVSPQYF
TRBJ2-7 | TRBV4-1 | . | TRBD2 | TGCGCCAGCCGGCTAACCGGGCTGAGCGGGGACGAGCAGTACTTC | CASRLTGLSGDEQYF
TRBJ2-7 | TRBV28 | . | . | TGTGCCAGCAGTTTAGGTACGACCTACGAGCAGTACTTC | CASSLGTTYEQYF